This T cell receptor (beta chain) comes out of a study of cytomegalovirus exposure and HLA in healthy donors. This clone was counted only a few times. Germline loops: CDR1 MGHDK, CDR2 SYGVNS. CDR3 length equals 15 residues. The junction had 1 base not matched to a gene; V was cut back by 2 bases and J by 3 bases. Researchers ran the PCR with 60 Vbeta and 13 Jbeta primers. Repertoires were generated with immunoSEQ multiplex PCR, while TCRdb's copy carries only in-frame clones and drops some. The table lists 150,000 to 200,000 clones, approximately 90% of them singletons. The TCR sequence derives from a boy between 2 and 10 years old in good health and CMV-seronegative. This chain uses TRBV25-1 with TRBJ2-1, with 10 bases lining up with TRBD2. Sequenced input: PBMCs. CDR3 bases: TGTGCCAGCAGTGAACTAGCGGGGGTCTACAATGAGCAGTTCTTC. Its protein product is CASSELAGVYNEQFF.